The clone carrying this TCR beta chain occurred many times. Unique molecular identifiers were used in preparing the TCRbeta library. TCRdb reprocessed the PCR reads via MiXCR and lists one record per CDR3 protein. The profile shows approximately 400,000 distinct CDR3 sequences, under 13% of them singletons. These data belong to a study of T-cell reconstitution after alpha-beta-depleted transplantation in children. V lost 6 bases to trimming and J lost 2 bases, with 14 bases between them. The CDR3 loop spans 15 amino acids. Germline CDR1 SGDLS, CDR2 YYNGEE. The TCR sequence derives from a human donor who donated a stem cell graft to a child with acute myeloid leukemia. The material was PBMCs from the stem cell graft donor, obtained from the stem cell graft. The chain uses TRBV9 and TRBJ2-2; D is undetermined. The CDR3 protein is CASTPWAKNTGELFF. The CDR3 bases are TGTGCCAGCACCCCCTGGGCAAAAAACACCGGGGAGCTGTTTTTT.